This is a list of T cell receptor beta chains from one sample in a study of blood T cell repertoires in COVID-19. The repertoire was sequenced with immunoSEQ multiplex PCR; TCRdb's copy has only in-frame clones and lacks some. The sample carries under 300,000 clones, around 85% recorded once. The source material was peripheral blood. Receptors were obtained from a woman in her 30s with COVID-19, enrolled during active disease. CDR3s include the opening cysteine and the closing phenylalanine or tryptophan.

J	V	CDR3
TRBJ1-5	TRBV18	CASSPGQGSIQPQHF
TRBJ2-5	TRBV30	CAWSVGVTGPQYF
TRBJ1-1	TRBV19	CASSIPRYTEAFF
TRBJ2-5	TRBV30	CAWSVSWTSGGAETQYF
TRBJ2-2	TRBV2	CASSITPGQGAGELFF
TRBJ1-2	TRBV7-2	CASSSRVPKYRLNYGYTF
TRBJ2-3	TRBV5-4	CASSRKSGGTDTQYF
TRBJ2-5	TRBV7-8	CASSLVYSGVGEQETQYF
TRBJ2-4	TRBV7-9	CASSTGTGPKNIQYF
TRBJ1-5	TRBV10-2	CASSGEGGSNQPQHF
TRBJ2-7	TRBV2	CASSGLAVYEQYF
TRBJ2-7	TRBV19	CASSWGTGVYEQYF
TRBJ2-1	TRBV3-1/TRBV3-2	CASSRRLAGGPNEQFF
TRBJ2-5	TRBV6-1	CASSERGSWQETQYF
TRBJ1-1	TRBV29-1	CSVERQVNTEAFF
TRBJ1-5	TRBV5-8	CASSLRGRGENQPQHF
TRBJ2-1	TRBV3-1/TRBV3-2	CASSQDLGGASRNEQFF
TRBJ2-5	TRBV12-3/TRBV12-4	CASSRTLQETQYF
TRBJ1-4	TRBV27	CASRRTATNEKLFF
TRBJ1-2	TRBV19	CASSVRQEPAYGYTF
TRBJ2-3	TRBV19	CASSWSSGHLTDTQYF
TRBJ1-1	TRBV11-2	CASSLGRGTEAFF
TRBJ2-1	TRBV11-2	CASSFSGNEQFF
TRBJ1-1	TRBV19	CASSWTENTEAFF
TRBJ2-2	TRBV10-3	CASGLVTGELFF
TRBJ1-1	TRBV27	CASSPQGAGTEAFF
TRBJ1-2	TRBV5-4	CASSSGGHGYTF
TRBJ2-7	TRBV7-2	CASSLVRSGYEQYF
TRBJ2-2	TRBV24-1	CATSDLQPGLSNTGELFF
TRBJ2-1	TRBV29-1	CSALTGFLFEQFF
TRBJ2-7	TRBV12-3/TRBV12-4	CASSLAGLEQYF
TRBJ2-7	TRBV6-1	CASSEVGGLAGHEQYF
TRBJ1-1	TRBV5-7	CASSEHTGRNTEAFF
TRBJ2-3	TRBV18	CASSPNPWRTDTQYF
TRBJ2-7	TRBV5-6	CASRFLRGEQYF
TRBJ2-3	TRBV29-1	CSVVALGPNTQYF
TRBJ2-7	TRBV6-5	CASSTPTSGVDEQYF
TRBJ1-4	TRBV30	CAWSAFTNEKLFF
TRBJ1-4	TRBV5-1	CASSSGRVDEKLFF
TRBJ1-2	TRBV30	CAWRATGGGIGYTF
TRBJ1-2	TRBV28	CASSFNGWNSGYTF
TRBJ2-7	TRBV27	CASSFSWGAYEQYF
TRBJ1-1	TRBV7-9	CASSLQDTEAFF
TRBJ1-1	TRBV5-4	CASSREPLNTEAFF
TRBJ2-7	TRBV5-1	CASSDPGGASDEQYF
TRBJ2-3	TRBV11-3	CASTSGGVITDTQYF
TRBJ2-3	TRBV7-9	CASGAGTDTQYF
TRBJ1-1	TRBV6-4	CASSDSAALNTEAFF
TRBJ2-5	TRBV13	CASSFGRLAGLTQYF
TRBJ2-1	TRBV19	CASSIPTNWQRRGSNEQFF
TRBJ1-2	TRBV27	CASSLKGLQYTF
TRBJ1-4	TRBV27	CASSPARGLREKLFF
TRBJ2-5	TRBV24-1	CATSDSSGNGETQYF
TRBJ2-7	TRBV2	CASSEATGTGRTYEQYF
TRBJ1-2	TRBV6-2/TRBV6-3	CASSRDRDLGTRGYTF